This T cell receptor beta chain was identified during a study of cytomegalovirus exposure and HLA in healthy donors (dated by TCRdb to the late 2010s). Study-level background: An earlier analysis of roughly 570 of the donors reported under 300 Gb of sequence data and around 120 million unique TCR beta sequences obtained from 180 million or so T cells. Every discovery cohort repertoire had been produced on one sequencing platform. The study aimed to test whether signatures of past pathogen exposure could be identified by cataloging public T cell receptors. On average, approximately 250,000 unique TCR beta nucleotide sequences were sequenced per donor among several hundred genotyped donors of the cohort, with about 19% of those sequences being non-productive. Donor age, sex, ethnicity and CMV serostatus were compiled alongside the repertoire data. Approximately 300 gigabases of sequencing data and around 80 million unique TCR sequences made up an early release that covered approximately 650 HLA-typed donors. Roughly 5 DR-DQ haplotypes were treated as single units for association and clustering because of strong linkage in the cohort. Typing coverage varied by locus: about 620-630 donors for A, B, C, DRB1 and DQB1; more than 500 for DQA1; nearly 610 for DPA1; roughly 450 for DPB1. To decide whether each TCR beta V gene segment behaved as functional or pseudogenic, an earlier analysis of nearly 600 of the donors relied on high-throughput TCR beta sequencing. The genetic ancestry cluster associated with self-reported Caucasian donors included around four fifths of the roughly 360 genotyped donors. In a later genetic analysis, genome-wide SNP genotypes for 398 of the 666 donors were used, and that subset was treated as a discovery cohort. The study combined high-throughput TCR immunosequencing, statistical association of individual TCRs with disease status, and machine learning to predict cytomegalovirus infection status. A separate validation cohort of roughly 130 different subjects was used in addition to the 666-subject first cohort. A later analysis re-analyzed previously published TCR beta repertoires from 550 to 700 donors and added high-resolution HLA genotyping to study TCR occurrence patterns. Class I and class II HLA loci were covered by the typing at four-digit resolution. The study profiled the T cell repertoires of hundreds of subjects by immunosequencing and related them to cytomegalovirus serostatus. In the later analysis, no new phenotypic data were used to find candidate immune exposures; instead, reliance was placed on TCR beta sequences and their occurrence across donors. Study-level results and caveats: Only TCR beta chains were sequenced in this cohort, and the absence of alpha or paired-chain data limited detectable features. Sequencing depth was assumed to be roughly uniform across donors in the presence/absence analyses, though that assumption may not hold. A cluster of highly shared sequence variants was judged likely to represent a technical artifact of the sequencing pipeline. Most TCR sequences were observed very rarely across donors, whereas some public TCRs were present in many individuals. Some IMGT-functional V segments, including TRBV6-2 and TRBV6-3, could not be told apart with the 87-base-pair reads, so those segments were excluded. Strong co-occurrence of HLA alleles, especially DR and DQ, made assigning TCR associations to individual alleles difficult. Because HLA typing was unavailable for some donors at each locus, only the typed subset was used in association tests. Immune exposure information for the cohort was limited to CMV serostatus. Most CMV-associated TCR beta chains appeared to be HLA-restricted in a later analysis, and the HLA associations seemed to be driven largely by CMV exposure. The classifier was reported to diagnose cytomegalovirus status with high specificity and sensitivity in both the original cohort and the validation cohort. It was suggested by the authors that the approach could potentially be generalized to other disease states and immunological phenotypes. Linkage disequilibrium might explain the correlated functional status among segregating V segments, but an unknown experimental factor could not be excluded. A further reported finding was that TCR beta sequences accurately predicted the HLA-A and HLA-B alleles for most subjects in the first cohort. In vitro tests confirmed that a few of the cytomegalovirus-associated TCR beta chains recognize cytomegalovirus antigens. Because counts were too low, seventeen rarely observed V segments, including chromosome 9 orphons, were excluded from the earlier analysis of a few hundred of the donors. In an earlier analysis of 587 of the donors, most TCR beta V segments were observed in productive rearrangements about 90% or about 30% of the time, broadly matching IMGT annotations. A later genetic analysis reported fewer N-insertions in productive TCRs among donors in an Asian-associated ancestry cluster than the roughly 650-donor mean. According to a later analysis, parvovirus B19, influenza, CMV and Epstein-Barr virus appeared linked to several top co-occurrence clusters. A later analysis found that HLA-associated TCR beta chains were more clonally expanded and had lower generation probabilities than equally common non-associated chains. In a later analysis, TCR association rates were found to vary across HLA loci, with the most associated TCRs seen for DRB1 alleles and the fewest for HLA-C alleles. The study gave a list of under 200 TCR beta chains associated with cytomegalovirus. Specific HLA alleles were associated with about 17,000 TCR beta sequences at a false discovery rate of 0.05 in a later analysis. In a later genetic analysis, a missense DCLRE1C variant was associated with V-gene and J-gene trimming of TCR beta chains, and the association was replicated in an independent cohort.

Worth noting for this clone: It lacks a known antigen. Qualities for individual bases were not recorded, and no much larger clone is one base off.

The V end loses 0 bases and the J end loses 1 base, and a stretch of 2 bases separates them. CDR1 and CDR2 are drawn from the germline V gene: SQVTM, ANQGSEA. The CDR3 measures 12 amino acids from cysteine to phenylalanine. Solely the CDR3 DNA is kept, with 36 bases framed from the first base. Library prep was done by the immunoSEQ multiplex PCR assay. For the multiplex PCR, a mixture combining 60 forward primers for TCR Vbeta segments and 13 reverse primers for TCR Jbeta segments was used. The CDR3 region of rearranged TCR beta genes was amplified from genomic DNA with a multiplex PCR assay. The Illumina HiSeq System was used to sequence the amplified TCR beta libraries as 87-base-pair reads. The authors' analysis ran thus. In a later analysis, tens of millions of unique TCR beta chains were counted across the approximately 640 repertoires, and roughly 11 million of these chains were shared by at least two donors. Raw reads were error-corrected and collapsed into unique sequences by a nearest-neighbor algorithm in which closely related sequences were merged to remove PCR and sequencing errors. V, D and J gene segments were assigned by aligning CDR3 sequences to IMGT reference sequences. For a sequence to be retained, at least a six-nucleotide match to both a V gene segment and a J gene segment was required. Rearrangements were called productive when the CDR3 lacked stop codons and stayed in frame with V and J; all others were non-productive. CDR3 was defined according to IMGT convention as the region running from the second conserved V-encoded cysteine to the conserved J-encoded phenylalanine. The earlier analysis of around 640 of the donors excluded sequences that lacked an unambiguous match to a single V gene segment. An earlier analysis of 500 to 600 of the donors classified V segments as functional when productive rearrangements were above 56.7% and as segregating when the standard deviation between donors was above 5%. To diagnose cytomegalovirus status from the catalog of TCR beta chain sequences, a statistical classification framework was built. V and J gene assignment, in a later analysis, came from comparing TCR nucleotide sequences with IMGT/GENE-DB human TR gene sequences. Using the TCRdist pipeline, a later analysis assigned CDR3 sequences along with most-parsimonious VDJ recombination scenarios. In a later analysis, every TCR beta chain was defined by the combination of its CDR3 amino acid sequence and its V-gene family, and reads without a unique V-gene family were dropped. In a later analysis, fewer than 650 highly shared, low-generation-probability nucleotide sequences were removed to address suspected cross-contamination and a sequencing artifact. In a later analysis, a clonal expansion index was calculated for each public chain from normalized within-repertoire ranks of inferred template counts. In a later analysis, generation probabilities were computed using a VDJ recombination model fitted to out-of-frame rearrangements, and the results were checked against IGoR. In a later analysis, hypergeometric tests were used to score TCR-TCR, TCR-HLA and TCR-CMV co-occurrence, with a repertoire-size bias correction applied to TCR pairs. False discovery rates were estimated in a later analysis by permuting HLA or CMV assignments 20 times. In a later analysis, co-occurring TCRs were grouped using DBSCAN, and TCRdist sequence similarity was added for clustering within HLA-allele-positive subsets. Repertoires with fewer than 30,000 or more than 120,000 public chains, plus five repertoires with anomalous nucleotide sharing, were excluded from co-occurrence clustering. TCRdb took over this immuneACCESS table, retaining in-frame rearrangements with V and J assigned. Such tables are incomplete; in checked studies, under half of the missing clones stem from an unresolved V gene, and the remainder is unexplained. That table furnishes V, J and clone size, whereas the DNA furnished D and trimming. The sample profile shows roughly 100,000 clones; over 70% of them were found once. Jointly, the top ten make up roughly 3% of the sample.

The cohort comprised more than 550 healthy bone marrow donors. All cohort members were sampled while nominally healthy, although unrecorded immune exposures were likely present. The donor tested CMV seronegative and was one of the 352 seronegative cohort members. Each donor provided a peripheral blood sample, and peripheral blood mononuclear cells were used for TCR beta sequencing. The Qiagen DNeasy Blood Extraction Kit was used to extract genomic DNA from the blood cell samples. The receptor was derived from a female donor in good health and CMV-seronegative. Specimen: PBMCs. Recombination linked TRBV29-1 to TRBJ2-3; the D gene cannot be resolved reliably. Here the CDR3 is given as CSVEDGTDTQYF. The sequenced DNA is TGCAGCGTTGAAGACGGCACAGATACGCAGTATTTT.